Following are 18 T cell receptor beta chains from one sample sequenced in a study of blood T cell repertoires in COVID-19. Sequencing used immunoSEQ multiplex PCR; TCRdb keeps in-frame clones, though not all of them. The sample carries about 23,000 clones, around 90% recorded once. Sequenced material: peripheral blood. The origin of the receptors is a human donor in a cohort sampled during active COVID-19.

The chain joins TRBV7-2 to TRBJ1-3; D possibly corresponds to TRBD1 (5 bases). Trimming removed 0 bases at V and 8 bases at J, with 14 bases between. Germline CDR1 reads SGHTA; CDR2 reads FQGNSA. The CDR3 runs to 15 residues. The CDR3 here is CASSLADSGGDTIYF. The CDR3 DNA reads as TGTGCCAGCAGCTTAGCCGACAGTGGGGGGGACACCATATATTTT.

This clone was seen only once. The chain combines TRBV11-3 with TRBJ2-3, with D maybe TRBD1 (5 bases). The length of the CDR3 is 16 residues. Trimming removed 8 bases at V and 0 bases at J, with 18 bases between. CDR1 SGHNT and CDR2 YENEEA come from the germline V gene. CDR3 amino acids: CASAGKTESSTDTQYF. The CDR3, as DNA: TGTGCCAGCGCTGGCAAGACAGAGTCTAGCACAGATACGCAGTATTTT.

The chain links TRBV5-5 to TRBJ2-5; D not certain. Trimming shortened V by 0 bases and J by 1 base, and 7 bases separated the two germline ends. There are 14 residues in the CDR3. CDR1 SGHKS and CDR2 YYEKEE come from the germline V gene (reference sequence). CDR3 DNA: TGTGCCAGCAGCTTGGGTAACAGCCAAGAGACCCAGTACTTC. This codes for CASSLGNSQETQYF.

The genes are TRBV7-6 and TRBJ2-5; TRBD1 agrees at 11 bases. This CDR3 is built from 14 residues. V trimming: 6 bases; J trimming: 4 bases; junction bases outside the gene matches: 4. CDR1 and CDR2 from the germline V gene are SGHVS and FNYEAQ. DNA of the CDR3: TGTGCCAGCAGTACCGGGACAGGGGGAGAGACCCAGTACTTC. This gives the protein CASSTGTGGETQYF. The entire variable domain, with the rest obtained from reference TRBV7-6 and TRBJ2-5, is as follows: GAGVSQSPRYKVTKRGQDVALRCDPISGHVSLYWYRQALGQGPEFLTYFNYEAQQDKSGLPNDRFSAERPEGSISTLTIQRTEQRDSAMYRCASSTGTGGETQYFGPGTRLLVL.

This clone has only a few counts. The genes are TRBV6-2 or TRBV6-3 and TRBJ1-5, with a tentative D call TRBD1 (6 bases). Looked up from germline, CDR1 is MNHEY and CDR2 is SVGEGT. This CDR3 has 17 residues. V lost 4 bases and J lost 5, with 21 bases in between. CDR3 DNA sequence: TGTGCCAGCAGTTCCGCCAGGGGCCGGGGGGAATATCAGCCCCAGCATTTT. Translating it yields CASSSARGRGEYQPQHF.

The rearrangement joins TRBV7-9 to TRBJ1-1, with 7 bases matching TRBD1. Losses at the gene ends were 5 bases for V and 4 bases for J; bases not matched to a gene: 4. This CDR3 spans 13 amino acids. Germline CDR1 is SEHNR and CDR2 is FQNEAQ (reference sequence). This chain's CDR3 is CASSPTGLTEAFF. The CDR3 bases are TGTGCCAGCAGCCCGACAGGGCTCACTGAAGCTTTCTTT.

V gene TRBV6-1 combines with J gene TRBJ1-1; 8 bases map to TRBD1. Germline loops: CDR1 MNHNS, CDR2 SASEGT. This CDR3 is 16 amino acids long. Trimming took 5 bases from V and 0 from J; bases not matched to a gene: 8. The CDR3 is CASSQDRGQMNTEAFF. The CDR3, as DNA: TGTGCCAGCAGTCAAGACAGGGGCCAAATGAACACTGAAGCTTTCTTT.

The rearrangement links TRBV5-4 to TRBJ2-2; 11 bases are shared with TRBD1. Germline CDR1 SGHNT, CDR2 YYREEE (reference sequence). The CDR3 runs to 17 residues. V lost 4 bases to trimming and J lost 7 bases; unmatched junction nucleotides: 12. For the CDR3, the DNA is TGTGCCAGCAGCGGAGGGACAGGGGGTGTGATAATCGGGGAGCTGTTTTTT. Translated, it gives CASSGGTGGVIIGELFF.

This sequence joins TRBV2 and TRBJ1-5; TRBD1 might be the D (6 bases). Trimming cost V 6 bases and J 2 bases, with 11 bases left between them. Germline loops: CDR1 SNHLY, CDR2 FYNNEI. The CDR3 length is 14 residues. This CDR3 reads CASSADSRNQPQHF. The CDR3 DNA sequence: TGTGCCAGCAGCGCGGACAGCCGCAATCAGCCCCAGCATTTT.

A note on this clone: A read error may produce the germline difference seen at one junction end. CDR3 in DNA: TGTGCCTGGTTCCTTCAAGACAGGGGACGCTTTTTGGTCTTT. This sequence encodes CAWFLQDRGRFLVF. The rearrangement links TRBV30 to TRBJ1-1, with 8 bases that match TRBD1. This CDR3 has 14 amino acids. The germline CDR1 and CDR2 sequences are GTSNPN and SVGIG (reference sequence).

This clone has a single count. This chain joins TRBV27 and TRBJ2-4; 9 nucleotides match TRBD1. This CDR3 is 17 amino acids long. Per the germline V gene, CDR1 is MNHEY and CDR2 is SMNVEV (reference sequence). V lost 5 bases, J lost 8 bases, and 16 bases stayed unmatched. CDR3 protein: CASSRVLGGQGRDIQYF. The CDR3 DNA reads TGTGCCAGCAGTCGTGTTCTCGGCGGACAGGGGAGGGACATTCAGTACTTC.

This clone was picked up one time. This rearrangement joins TRBV19 to TRBJ1-6, with D hard to call. The CDR3 covers 17 residues. Per germline, CDR1 LNHDA and CDR2 SQIVND (reference sequence). The ends were cut back, 2 bases at V and 7 bases at J, with 18 bases in the middle. The CDR3 region has the DNA TGTGCCAGTAGTATAAGGTCGGGAGGCGGGAAAAATTCACCCCTCCACTTT. This translates into CASSIRSGGGKNSPLHF.

The chain links TRBV7-6 to TRBJ1-2, with 9 bases matching TRBD1. V lost 5 bases and J lost 8; bases outside the gene matches: 15. The CDR3 length is 16 residues. Germline assignment: CDR1 SGHVS and CDR2 FNYEAQ. The CDR3 reads CASSTHTGGAQEGYTF. CDR3 in DNA: TGTGCCAGCAGCACCCACACAGGGGGCGCCCAGGAGGGCTACACCTTC. The full variable domain, in which reference TRBV7-6 and TRBJ1-2 provide the parts outside the CDR3, is GAGVSQSPRYKVTKRGQDVALRCDPISGHVSLYWYRQALGQGPEFLTYFNYEAQQDKSGLPNDRFSAERPEGSISTLTIQRTEQRDSAMYRCASSTHTGGAQEGYTFGSGTRLTVV.

This clone has just one count. This chain uses TRBV12-5 with TRBJ1-5, with a weak D call TRBD1 (6 bases). The CDR3 runs to 14 residues. V was shortened by 2 bases and J by 6 bases, with 11 bases between the two germline ends. Germline loops: CDR1 LGHNT, CDR2 FRNRAP. CDR3 in amino acids: CASGLRQGRQPQHF. Here the CDR3 DNA reads TGTGCTAGTGGTTTGAGGCAGGGGCGTCAGCCCCAGCATTTT.

The chain employs TRBV5-6 and TRBJ1-4; 7 positions agree with TRBD1. Germline V CDR1 and CDR2: SGHDT, YYEEEE. V was pared by 4 bases and J by 8 bases, with 11 bases of the junction left unmatched. The length of the CDR3 is 15 residues. CDR3 nucleotide sequence: TGTGCCAGCAGCCTTTTGACAGGGACGAGGGAAAAACTGTTTTTT. Amino acids: CASSLLTGTREKLFF.

This clone appeared a few times. The chain joins TRBV29-1 to TRBJ1-2; D not resolved. V was clipped by 4 bases and J by 8 bases, with 11 bases between them. CDR1 is SQVTM, CDR2 ANQGSEA, per germline. CDR3 length equals 11 residues. CDR3 protein: CSVVRTGGYTF. CDR3 coding DNA: TGCAGCGTTGTGAGGACGGGGGGCTACACCTTC.

This chain joins TRBV15 and TRBJ1-1; a weak D match, TRBD1 (5 bases). CDR3 length: 16 amino acids. Deletions cut 1 base from V and 4 bases from J, with 16 bases between. Germline-derived CDR1 and CDR2 are LNHNV and YYDKDF (reference sequence). Here the CDR3 DNA reads TGTGCCACCAGCAGAGCTGGGCAGGGTCAAATCACTGAAGCTTTCTTT. This sequence encodes CATSRAGQGQITEAFF. Combining the CDR3 with reference TRBV15 and TRBJ1-1 gives the whole variable domain DAMVIQNPRYQVTQFGKPVTLSCSQTLNHNVMYWYQQKSSQAPKLLFHYYDKDFNNEADTPDNFQSRRPNTSFCFLDIRSPGLGDTAMYLCATSRAGQGQITEAFFGQGTRLTVV.

The CDR3 DNA is TGTGCCAGCAACATAGGTAAGACAGGGAGTGAGCAGTTCTTC. Protein product: CASNIGKTGSEQFF. The chain couples TRBV9 to TRBJ2-1; 7 bases fit TRBD1. The V and J ends lost 6 bases and 9 bases, in that order; junction bases with no gene match: 12. CDR3 length: 14 amino acids. Germline CDR1 and CDR2: SGDLS and YYNGEE.